The T cell receptor (beta chain) described here comes from a study of cytomegalovirus exposure and HLA in healthy donors. Study-level information: T cells numbering about 200 million yielded some 100 million unique TCR beta sequences in an earlier analysis.

Notes on the study in general: Reportedly, diagnosis of cytomegalovirus status by the classifier showed high specificity and sensitivity. It emerged from a later analysis that several of the most significant clusters appeared to be linked to common viral pathogens.

The CDR3 is 17 residues long. The germline V gene has CDR1 SGHTS and CDR2 YDEGEE. The germline V and J ends were trimmed by 4 bases and 3 bases, with 22 bases remaining between them. The PCR ran on 60 Vbeta and 13 Jbeta primers. Sequencing was performed with immunoSEQ multiplex PCR; in TCRdb, only in-frame clones are kept and a portion is missing. Found here are about 120,000 clones, 60% to 85% of them singletons; the top ten hold less than 3.5%. To note about this clone: The antigen remains undetermined.

The TCR was taken from a female donor in good health and CMV-seronegative. The chain is built from TRBV5-8 and TRBJ2-5; D possibly corresponds to TRBD2 (6 bases). The sample taken for sequencing was PBMCs. CDR3 DNA sequence: TGTGCCAGCAGCCCGTTGTTGGCGACGGGGGTTGAAGAGACCCAGTACTTC. Its translation is CASSPLLATGVEETQYF.